This entry describes one T cell receptor beta chain. In the source study's methods: Estimated nucleated cell counts came from reference gene primer amplification. The method was immunoSEQ multiplex PCR; TCRdb's version includes in-frame clones alone and lacks a portion of them. The V and J calls and clone size were taken over from that table, and D and trimming were inferred from the DNA. The data contain a few hundred thousand clones, 70% to 90% of them singletons. This specimen belongs to a study of blood T cell repertoires in COVID-19. Trimming shortened V by 1 base and J by 0 bases, and 7 bases separated the two germline ends. Germline V gives CDR1 SGHRS, CDR2 YFSETQ. This CDR3 spans 14 amino acids.

Sample: peripheral blood. This receptor was obtained from a man in his sixties who had recovered from COVID-19. The chain couples TRBV5-1 to TRBJ1-2, with no clear D. CDR3 bases: TGCGCCAGCAGCTTGAACCCTACTAACTATGGCTACACCTTC. Translated: CASSLNPTNYGYTF.